What follows is one T cell receptor (beta chain) and its context. This sample was taken from a study of patients and donors after allogeneic stem cell transplantation. Trimming removed 1 base from V and 5 bases from J, with 8 bases in between. CDR1 is LNHNV, CDR2 YYDKDF, per germline (reference sequence). The CDR3 covers 13 residues. TCRdb recomputed calls from the RT-PCR reads with MiXCR, one row per CDR3 protein. The table has some 960,000 distinct CDR3 sequences, about a sixth seen once; the top ten hold roughly 6%. Input material: blood, either unsorted or a sorted T cell fraction (not recorded which). This receptor was obtained from a human donor who was either an allogeneic HSCT recipient or a stem cell or donor lymphocyte infusion donor (not recorded which). It is not recorded whose cells these are; they may come from a transplant donor. The chain couples TRBV15 to TRBJ1-1; D unresolved. The CDR3 spells CATSRVIATEAFF. CDR3 nucleotide sequence: TGTGCCACCAGCAGAGTCATTGCAACTGAAGCTTTCTTT.